Listed below are T cell receptor beta chains from one sample, sequenced in a study of PD-1 blockade in classical Hodgkin lymphoma. Data came from immunoSEQ multiplex PCR; TCRdb stores just in-frame clones and leaves some out. The data hold approximately 2,500 clones, with about 68% observed a single time. The sequenced material came from CD8+ T cells from blood. The receptors were sampled from a human donor with classical Hodgkin lymphoma. Each CDR3 is given with its conserved first and last residue. D genes are given only for firm matches. Expanded clones are given a class, and other clones once, few, many or no size at all.

J | D | size | V | CDR3 | DNA
TRBJ1-1 | - | - | TRBV2 | CASSEAALTLNTEAFF | TGTGCCAGCAGTGAAGCTGCATTAACCCTGAACACTGAAGCTTTCTTT
TRBJ1-1 | TRBD1 | - | TRBV30 | CAWSGGQGASEAFF | TGTGCCTGGAGTGGGGGACAGGGGGCATCTGAAGCTTTCTTT
TRBJ2-5 | - | - | TRBV13 | CASSSPDRETQYF | TGTGCCAGCAGCTCCCCCGACAGAGAGACCCAGTACTTC
TRBJ2-5 | TRBD1 | few | TRBV6-5 | CASATGGGETQYF | TGTGCCAGTGCGACAGGGGGGGGAGAGACCCAGTACTTC
TRBJ1-6 | - | large | TRBV25-1 | CASSPGGGSPLHF | TGTGCCAGCAGCCCAGGCGGTGGTTCACCCCTCCACTTT
TRBJ2-7 | - | - | TRBV6-6 | CASSDGESSYEQYF | TGTGCCAGCAGTGACGGCGAGAGCTCCTACGAGCAGTACTTC
TRBJ2-7 | - | - | TRBV2 | CASSEMGIPYEQYF | TGTGCCAGCAGTGAGATGGGGATCCCCTACGAGCAGTACTTC
TRBJ2-3 | - | - | TRBV9 | CASSALITDTQYF | TGTGCCAGCAGCGCTTTGATCACAGATACGCAGTATTTT
TRBJ1-2 | - | - | TRBV7-9 | CASSSMNHGKTYGYTF | TGTGCCAGCAGCTCGATGAACCATGGAAAGACCTATGGCTACACCTTC
TRBJ2-3 | - | once | TRBV6-1 | CASSEFGGSGADTQYF | TGTGCCAGCAGTGAATTTGGGGGGAGTGGGGCAGATACGCAGTATTTT
TRBJ2-1 | TRBD2 | - | TRBV27 | CASSFLPGLARNEQFF | TGTGCCAGCAGTTTCCTACCGGGACTAGCAAGGAATGAGCAGTTCTTC
TRBJ2-1 | - | large | TRBV7-9 | CASSAQGSYNEQFF | TGTGCCAGCAGCGCCCAGGGCTCCTACAATGAGCAGTTCTTC
TRBJ1-4 | - | - | TRBV28 | CASSLAGQNEKLFF | TGTGCCAGCAGTTTAGCCGGACAGAATGAAAAACTGTTTTTT
TRBJ2-7 | - | - | TRBV7-8 | CASSLGGLPIQQYF | TGTGCCAGCAGCTTAGGTGGACTCCCGATACAGCAGTACTTC